The rows below give T cell receptor beta chains drawn from one sample of a study of T cell repertoires in cytomegalovirus infection. TCRdb ran MiXCR on the reads and lists one entry per CDR3 protein. The sample consists of a few hundred thousand distinct CDR3 sequences, about a sixth of them appearing once. Sequencing was carried out using CD8+ T cells from PBMCs. The receptors come from a human donor in good health (CMV status not recorded). Some clones in this sample may be carry-over from other donors' samples. Both conserved end residues are part of each CDR3. Each record gives: J gene, V gene, D gene, clone size, CDR3 protein, CDR3 DNA. The D gene is left open where the match is weak. A row's size may be missing; if present it is once, few, many or a size class.

j_gene: TRBJ1-5
v_gene: TRBV7-8
d_gene: NA
abundance: many
CDR3aa: CASSTRGDQPQHF
CDR3nt: TGTGCCAGCAGCACCAGGGGCGATCAGCCCCAGCATTTT

j_gene: TRBJ2-7
v_gene: TRBV7-3
d_gene: NA
abundance: many
CDR3aa: CASSPEDYEQYF
CDR3nt: TGTGCCAGCAGCCCGGAGGACTACGAGCAGTACTTC

j_gene: TRBJ2-5
v_gene: TRBV7-2
d_gene: NA
abundance: many
CDR3aa: CASSFGQNYRAKGETQYF
CDR3nt: TGTGCCAGCAGCTTTGGCCAAAATTACAGGGCCAAGGGGGAGACCCAGTACTTC

j_gene: TRBJ1-4
v_gene: TRBV4-1
d_gene: TRBD1
abundance: many
CDR3aa: CASSQRYRRDRTTATNEKLFF
CDR3nt: TGCGCCAGCAGCCAACGATACCGACGGGACAGGACGACCGCAACTAATGAAAAACTGTTTTTT

j_gene: TRBJ2-3
v_gene: TRBV7-8
d_gene: TRBD2
abundance: many
CDR3aa: CASGGTSEVGTDTQYF
CDR3nt: TGTGCCAGCGGAGGGACTAGCGAGGTTGGCACAGATACGCAGTATTTT

j_gene: TRBJ1-2
v_gene: TRBV4-2
d_gene: NA
abundance: few
CDR3aa: CASSQGEVGRLGYGYTF
CDR3nt: TGTGCCAGCAGCCAAGGGGAGGTAGGCAGGTTAGGCTATGGCTACACCTTC

j_gene: TRBJ2-6
v_gene: TRBV7-9
d_gene: NA
abundance: many
CDR3aa: CASSATGTRTGANVLTF
CDR3nt: TGTGCCAGCAGCGCCACCGGGACTCGAACTGGGGCCAACGTCCTGACTTTC

j_gene: TRBJ2-2
v_gene: TRBV12-3/TRBV12-4
d_gene: NA
abundance: many
CDR3aa: CASSFGRTGELFF
CDR3nt: TGTGCCAGCAGTTTCGGACGAACCGGGGAGCTGTTTTTT

j_gene: TRBJ1-5
v_gene: TRBV7-6
d_gene: NA
abundance: few
CDR3aa: CASSLGSSGGQPQHF
CDR3nt: TGTGCCAGCAGCTTAGGTAGCAGCGGGGGTCAGCCCCAGCATTTT

j_gene: TRBJ2-1
v_gene: TRBV19
d_gene: NA
abundance: few
CDR3aa: CASSPLGQAVRNEQFF
CDR3nt: TGTGCCAGTAGTCCTCTGGGGCAGGCGGTGCGGAATGAGCAGTTCTTC

j_gene: TRBJ2-7
v_gene: TRBV12-3/TRBV12-4
d_gene: NA
abundance: few
CDR3aa: CASSLAGETYEQYF
CDR3nt: TGTGCCAGCAGTTTAGCGGGGGAGACCTACGAGCAGTACTTC

j_gene: TRBJ2-1
v_gene: TRBV6-5
d_gene: NA
abundance: many
CDR3aa: CASTRSSYNEQFF
CDR3nt: TGTGCCAGCACCAGGAGCTCCTACAATGAGCAGTTCTTC

j_gene: TRBJ2-5
v_gene: TRBV2
d_gene: NA
abundance: NA
CDR3aa: CASIQEETQYF
CDR3nt: TGTGCCAGCATTCAGGAGGAGACCCAGTACTTC

j_gene: TRBJ2-5
v_gene: TRBV10-3
d_gene: TRBD2
abundance: NA
CDR3aa: CAISEGSGGVGETQYF
CDR3nt: TGTGCCATCAGTGAGGGCAGCGGGGGAGTAGGTGAGACCCAGTACTTC

j_gene: TRBJ1-4
v_gene: TRBV4-1
d_gene: NA
abundance: many
CDR3aa: CASSQVPGASEKLFF
CDR3nt: TGCGCCAGCAGCCAAGTTCCGGGGGCGAGTGAAAAACTGTTTTTT

j_gene: TRBJ1-5
v_gene: TRBV6-2/TRBV6-3
d_gene: NA
abundance: few
CDR3aa: CASSSDGYYSPQHF
CDR3nt: TGTGCCAGCAGTTCGGACGGCTATTACTCGCCCCAGCATTTT

j_gene: TRBJ1-1
v_gene: TRBV4-1
d_gene: NA
abundance: many
CDR3aa: CASSHPILGNTEAFF
CDR3nt: TGCGCCAGCAGCCACCCTATCTTGGGGAACACTGAAGCTTTCTTT

j_gene: TRBJ2-2
v_gene: TRBV5-6
d_gene: NA
abundance: NA
CDR3aa: CASSPDDGGELFF
CDR3nt: TGTGCCAGCAGCCCGGACGACGGCGGGGAGCTGTTTTTT

j_gene: TRBJ2-7
v_gene: TRBV28
d_gene: NA
abundance: many
CDR3aa: CASSFVAPSGEEQYF
CDR3nt: TGTGCCAGCAGTTTTGTCGCACCGTCGGGTGAAGAGCAGTACTTC

j_gene: TRBJ2-1
v_gene: TRBV27
d_gene: NA
abundance: NA
CDR3aa: CASSFSVFNEQFF
CDR3nt: TGTGCCAGCAGTTTTAGCGTTTTCAATGAGCAGTTCTTC

j_gene: TRBJ2-3
v_gene: TRBV7-9
d_gene: NA
abundance: many
CDR3aa: CASSLPPDTQYF
CDR3nt: TGTGCCAGCAGCTTGCCCCCAGATACGCAGTATTTT

j_gene: TRBJ2-3
v_gene: TRBV7-3
d_gene: TRBD2
abundance: few
CDR3aa: CASSLSSGGLLGDTQYF
CDR3nt: TGTGCCAGCAGCTTAAGTAGCGGGGGCCTCCTGGGAGATACGCAGTATTTT

j_gene: TRBJ1-1
v_gene: TRBV6-1
d_gene: NA
abundance: medium-sized
CDR3aa: CASSGPQGRDASEAFF
CDR3nt: TGTGCCAGCAGTGGACCACAGGGTAGGGACGCATCAGAAGCTTTCTTT

j_gene: TRBJ1-1
v_gene: TRBV29-1
d_gene: NA
abundance: NA
CDR3aa: CSVIGRPGNTEAFF
CDR3nt: TGCAGCGTCATCGGGCGGCCTGGGAACACTGAAGCTTTCTTT